This T cell receptor (beta chain) was profiled in a study of shared clonotypes between healthy human individuals. Comment on this clone: What it binds is not known.

CDR3 size: 15 residues. Per germline, CDR1 SGHTA and CDR2 FQGNSA. Trimming at V came to 4 bases and at J to 4 bases, leaving 9 bases not matched to a gene. In the authors' workflow: Owing to the provision of junction-only sequences devoid of quality scores by immunoSEQ, filtering differed. Method: immunoSEQ multiplex PCR; TCRdb's copy keeps in-frame clones and lacks some. The DNA gave D and trimming, while V, J and clone size come from that table. The sample includes 1,400,000 or so clones, 98% to 99% seen only once; the top ten take around 0.33%. Study results and limitations: Among the subsets, naive ones generally showed larger estimated richness than memory ones. In the sorted subsets, rarefaction showed sequencing was incomplete despite large depth. For naive CD4 cells, roughly 5.5% of clonotypes were shared across a few donors.

J is TRBJ1-2 and V is TRBV7-2; 7 positions agree with TRBD1. Sample: naive CD4+ T cells sorted from blood. Subset indicated: CD45RA+ positively selected. This receptor was obtained from a man in his thirties or forties in good health. The DNA for the CDR3 is TGTGCCAGCAGCTCACCCATGGGACAGACCTATGGCTACACCTTC. Encoded protein: CASSSPMGQTYGYTF.